This T cell receptor beta chain is drawn from a study of blood T cell repertoires in COVID-19. Study as a whole: PBMCs, B-cell-depleted T cells, or T cells were the source of the cDNA or gDNA that made up the material.

Trimming removed 9 bases from V and 4 bases from J; junction bases left unmatched: 13. This CDR3 has 15 residues. In germline, CDR1 is SNHLY, CDR2 FYNNEI. Original processing notes: Estimated nucleated cell counts came from reference gene primer amplification. Sequencing used immunoSEQ multiplex PCR; TCRdb keeps in-frame clones, though not all of them. The V and J calls and clone size are taken from that table; D and trimming were inferred from the DNA. The sample has approximately 130,000 clones; 75% to 90% are singletons. V usage is TRBV2 and J usage is TRBJ1-2, with 8 bases that match TRBD1. The sequenced sample consisted of peripheral blood. This TCR derives from a human donor in a cohort sampled during active COVID-19. The CDR3 region is CARSLRQGLLYGYTF. CDR3 DNA: TGTGCCAGAAGCCTGAGACAGGGGCTTCTCTATGGCTACACCTTC.